The 26 T cell receptor beta chains presented below share a single source sample, sequenced in a study of blood T cell repertoires in COVID-19 (dated by TCRdb to the early 2020s). Libraries were prepared through the immunoSEQ multiplex PCR assay. The immuneACCESS repertoire file appears here via TCRdb, limited to in-frame rearrangements. These files lack a portion of the clones; in checked studies, under half of the deficit traces to unresolved V genes, and the cause of the others is not known. The sample profile shows tens of thousands of clones; around 80% of them were found once. More than 5.5% of the sample is taken by the ten largest. Sequencing used peripheral blood. The receptors come from a man aged 60 to 69 with acute or convalescent COVID-19.

This clone has just one count. The rearrangement links TRBV27 to TRBJ1-4, with TRBD1 as a possible D gene (5 bases). In germline, CDR1 is MNHEY, CDR2 SMNVEV (reference sequence). CDR3 size: 13 residues. Trimming stripped 5 bases from V and 3 bases from J, with 7 bases between. The DNA of the CDR3 is TGTGCCAGCAGTGACAGAGCTAATGAAAAACTGTTTTTT. Translation gives CASSDRANEKLFF.

This clone was counted between two and nine times. This chain joins TRBV14 and TRBJ2-3; possibly TRBD2 for D (6 bases). V lost 3 bases and J 0 bases, leaving 7 bases between the germline ends. The CDR3 loop spans 14 amino acids. In germline, CDR1 is SGHDN, CDR2 FVKESK. The CDR3 region has the DNA TGTGCCAGCAGCCAGGGGGGAAGCACAGATACGCAGTATTTT. Translating it yields CASSQGGSTDTQYF.

V gene TRBV6-5 combines with J gene TRBJ1-1, with 9 bases lining up with TRBD1. Germline CDR1 is MNHEY and CDR2 is SVGAGI. The CDR3 is 16 amino acids. The J segment lost 2 bases and the V segment lost 4 bases, leaving 8 bases of the junction unmatched. The CDR3 coding sequence is TGTGCCAGCAGTTCCGCCGGGACAGGGCAAAACACTGAAGCTTTCTTT. Translating it yields CASSSAGTGQNTEAFF.

The rearrangement joins TRBV6-4 to TRBJ2-3; the match to TRBD2 covers 7 bases. The CDR3 is 15 amino acids. CDR1 and CDR2 from the germline V gene are MRHNA and SNTAGT. V shed 7 bases, J shed 0 bases, and the junction held 7 bases outside the gene matches. Here the CDR3 DNA reads TGTGCCAGCAAGGAGCGCGGGGGAAGCACAGATACGCAGTATTTT. Its translation: CASKERGGSTDTQYF.

The V and J genes are TRBV7-9 and TRBJ1-5, with D perhaps matching TRBD1 (5 bases). This CDR3 is built from 15 residues. Trimming stripped 0 bases from V and 2 bases from J, with 8 bases between. Germline CDR1 SEHNR, CDR2 FQNEAQ (reference sequence). CDR3 in DNA: TGTGCCAGCAGCTTAGCTGGAGGGGGCAATCAGCCCCAGCATTTT. Amino acid sequence: CASSLAGGGNQPQHF.

In the case of this clone: This CDR3 is also generated by other DNA sequences in the sample. The V call is TRBV19, the J call TRBJ2-3, with no clear D. The germline gives CDR1 LNHDA, CDR2 SQIVND (reference sequence). The CDR3 contains 12 residues. The V and J ends lost 4 bases and 0 bases respectively, with 2 bases between them. The CDR3 is CASSTSTDTQYF. CDR3 in DNA: TGTGCCAGTAGTACTAGCACAGATACGCAGTATTTT.

J is TRBJ1-2 and V is TRBV13; D remains ambiguous. The CDR3 sequence is 16 residues long. Per the germline V gene, CDR1 is PRHDT and CDR2 is FYEKMQ (reference sequence). The V end lost 6 bases, the J end lost 5 bases, and 22 bases lay between the germline ends. The CDR3 loop is CASSLAPGNVEYGYTF. The CDR3 nucleotides are TGTGCCAGCAGTCTAGCACCCGGGAACGTAGAGTATGGCTACACCTTC.

This clone was picked up one time. V usage is TRBV11-2 and J usage is TRBJ2-1, with D hard to call. This CDR3 comprises 12 residues. The V gene lost 5 bases and the J gene lost 4 bases, with 6 bases spanning the gap. The germline V gene has CDR1 SGHAT and CDR2 FQNNGV. CDR3 coding DNA: TGTGCCAGCAGCCCCCGGTACAATGAGCAGTTCTTC. This sequence encodes CASSPRYNEQFF.

The chain is built from TRBV5-1 and TRBJ1-3; TRBD1 matches 10 bases. The CDR3 sequence is 17 residues long. V lost 3 bases to trimming and J lost 7 bases; unmatched junction nucleotides: 13. Germline V gene sequence: CDR1 SGHRS, CDR2 YFSETQ. This chain's CDR3 is CASSSDPDRGRGNTIYF. In DNA, the CDR3 is TGCGCCAGCAGCTCCGACCCAGACAGGGGGCGAGGTAACACCATATATTTT.

J is TRBJ2-1 and V is TRBV11-2, with 9 nucleotides matching TRBD2. Germline values: CDR1 SGHAT, CDR2 FQNNGV. The V segment lost 3 bases and the J segment 3 bases; nucleotides outside the gene matches: 9. This CDR3 is 17 amino acids long. The CDR3 sequence is CASSFSLARGGYNEQFF. In nucleotides, the CDR3 is TGTGCCAGCAGCTTTAGCCTAGCGCGGGGGGGCTACAATGAGCAGTTCTTC.

The chain couples TRBV28 to TRBJ2-7; TRBD2 is a possible D gene (6 bases). CDR1 is MDHEN, CDR2 SYDVKM, per germline. The CDR3 length is 14 residues. V gave up 5 bases and J gave up 4 bases, with 15 bases separating them. The CDR3: CASSALGRGYEQYF. The CDR3, as DNA: TGTGCCAGCAGTGCACTGGGTCGGGGGTACGAGCAGTACTTC.

The J gene is TRBJ1-6, the V gene TRBV3-1 (or the pseudogene TRBV3-2), with D perhaps matching TRBD1 (5 bases). Germline assignment: CDR1 LGHDT and CDR2 YNNKEL (reference sequence). V was shortened by 5 bases and J by 7 bases, with 12 bases between the two germline ends. This CDR3 region has 14 residues. The CDR3 DNA is TGTGCCAGCAGCGAACAGGCTCGGAATTCACCCCTCCACTTT. Residues: CASSEQARNSPLHF.

The V and J genes are TRBV5-4 and TRBJ2-7; 7 nucleotides match TRBD1. V lost 4 bases, J lost 2 bases, and 6 bases stayed unmatched. The CDR3 length is 14 residues. The V gene's germline CDR1 is SGHNT and CDR2 YYREEE (reference sequence). CDR3 bases: TGTGCCAGCAGCCCGGATGGGACAGCCTACGAGCAGTACTTC. Its translation is CASSPDGTAYEQYF. Together with reference TRBV5-4 and TRBJ2-7, the CDR3 gives the full variable domain: ETGVTQSPTHLIKTRGQQVTLRCSSQSGHNTVSWYQQALGQGPQFIFQYYREEENGRGNFPPRFSGLQFPNYSSELNVNALELDDSALYLCASSPDGTAYEQYFGPGTRLTVT.

CDR3 region: CASSLVPRGITYF. CDR3 sequence (DNA): TGTGCCAGCAGTTTGGTTCCGCGGGGGATAACGTACTTC. The V gene is TRBV12-3 or TRBV12-4, the J gene TRBJ2-7, with 7 nucleotides matching TRBD2. The length of the CDR3 is 13 residues. With 3 bases clipped from V and 12 bases from J, the junction kept 11 bases outside the gene matches.

This sequence joins TRBV27 and TRBJ2-7; TRBD1 matches 9 bases. The CDR3 is 15 residues long. V shed 5 bases, J shed 5 bases, and the junction held 10 bases outside the gene matches. Germline V gene lookup returns CDR1 MNHEY and CDR2 SMNVEV (reference sequence). The CDR3 spells CASSPPGTGIHEQYF. The CDR3 DNA reads TGTGCCAGCAGTCCACCCGGGACAGGGATCCACGAGCAGTACTTC.

This chain uses TRBV30 with TRBJ2-7, with D possibly being TRBD2 (5 bases). The CDR3 runs 15 residues. V lost 3 bases and J 2 bases, leaving 17 bases between the germline ends. Germline-derived CDR1 and CDR2 are GTSNPN and SVGIG (reference sequence). The CDR3 spells CAWSHSPGNTYEQYF. The CDR3 nucleotides read TGTGCCTGGAGCCACAGTCCGGGAAACACCTACGAGCAGTACTTC.

This sequence joins TRBV5-1 and TRBJ2-5; 14 bases line up with TRBD2. Germline loops: CDR1 SGHRS, CDR2 YFSETQ. V lost 3 bases, J lost 4 bases, and 11 bases stayed unmatched. The CDR3 spans 18 residues. This CDR3 is CASSSGLAGGPRSETQYF. In DNA, the CDR3 is TGCGCCAGCAGCTCCGGACTAGCGGGGGGCCCTAGGTCAGAGACCCAGTACTTC.

In this sample, this clone turned up a few times. The chain carries TRBV6-5 and TRBJ1-3; maybe TRBD1 (5 bases). The CDR3 extends over 15 amino acids. Germline CDR1 is MNHEY and CDR2 is SVGAGI. The V end was cut by 7 bases, the J end by 0 bases, with 13 bases between. The CDR3 nucleotides read TGTGCCAGCATCCTTGACAGTCCCTCTGGAAACACCATATATTTT. Amino acids: CASILDSPSGNTIYF.

The chain has TRBV5-1 and TRBJ2-7; D is undetermined. CDR1 and CDR2 from the germline V gene are SGHRS and YFSETQ. Trimming took off 3 bases at V and 2 bases at J, with 6 bases between the two ends. The length of the CDR3 is 12 residues. The CDR3 sequence: CASSWATYEQYF. DNA for the CDR3: TGCGCCAGCAGCTGGGCCACCTACGAGCAGTACTTC. The whole variable domain, filled in from reference TRBV5-1 and TRBJ2-7, reads KAGVTQTPRYLIKTRGQQVTLSCSPISGHRSVSWYQQTPGQGLQFLFEYFSETQRNKGNFPGRFSGRQFSNSRSEMNVSTLELGDSALYLCASSWATYEQYFGPGTRLTVT.

V is TRBV12-3 or TRBV12-4 and J is TRBJ2-1; D is perhaps TRBD2 (7 bases). The length of the CDR3 is 12 residues. Deletions cut 8 bases from V and 7 bases from J, with 12 bases between. The CDR3 region is CASLGGGNEQFF. Written as DNA, the CDR3 is TGTGCCAGCTTAGGGGGGGGGAATGAGCAGTTCTTC.

Judged by abundance, this clone is medium-sized. The genes are TRBV2 and TRBJ2-7; D is undetermined. Germline values: CDR1 SNHLY, CDR2 FYNNEI. There are 10 residues in the CDR3. V lost 11 bases to trimming and J lost 2 bases, with 7 bases between them. CDR3 residues: CASSAYEQYF. For the CDR3, the DNA is TGTGCCTCTAGTGCCTACGAGCAGTACTTC.

The J gene is TRBJ1-5, the V gene TRBV6-6, with TRBD1 as a possible D gene (6 bases). Germline V CDR1 and CDR2: MNHNY, SVGAGI (reference sequence). The length of the CDR3 is 15 residues. The V gene lost 6 bases and the J gene lost 4 bases, with 16 bases spanning the gap. CDR3 protein: CASSITGQKNQPQHF. CDR3 coding DNA: TGTGCCAGCAGCATTACCGGACAGAAGAATCAGCCCCAGCATTTT.

The chain is built from TRBV25-1 and TRBJ2-4, with a tentative D call TRBD2 (6 bases). Trimming cost V 6 bases and J 1 base, with 16 bases left between them. From germline, CDR1 is MGHDK and CDR2 SYGVNS. This CDR3 region has 16 residues. This chain's CDR3 is CASRGGGNGAKNIQYF. The CDR3 DNA follows: TGTGCCAGCAGGGGAGGAGGTAATGGGGCCAAAAACATTCAGTACTTC.

This chain links TRBV27 with TRBJ1-2; the match to TRBD1 covers 9 bases. After removal of 8 bases from V and 3 bases from J, the junction contained 4 bases not matched to a gene. In germline, CDR1 is MNHEY, CDR2 SMNVEV (reference sequence). The CDR3 runs 13 residues. In DNA form, the CDR3 reads TGTGCCAGCTCAAACAGGGGGCACTATGGCTACACCTTC. This gives the protein CASSNRGHYGYTF.

The chain carries TRBV10-1 and TRBJ1-1; D remains unclear. The CDR3 length is 15 residues. Germline CDR1 and CDR2: WNHNN and SYGVQD (reference sequence). The V end was cut by 7 bases, the J end by 1 base, with 16 bases between. CDR3 coding DNA: TGCGCCAGCAAACCCCCCCCCGTGAGGAACACTGAAGCTTTCTTT. Translating gives CASKPPPVRNTEAFF.

This chain links TRBV6-5 with TRBJ2-7; TRBD2 is a possible D gene (5 bases). Germline-derived CDR1 and CDR2 are MNHEY and SVGAGI. The CDR3 spans 13 residues. Trimming took 5 bases from V and 1 from J, leaving 9 bases between them. The CDR3 is CASSRLPSYEQYF. The CDR3, as DNA: TGTGCCAGCAGTCGACTACCGTCCTACGAGCAGTACTTC.